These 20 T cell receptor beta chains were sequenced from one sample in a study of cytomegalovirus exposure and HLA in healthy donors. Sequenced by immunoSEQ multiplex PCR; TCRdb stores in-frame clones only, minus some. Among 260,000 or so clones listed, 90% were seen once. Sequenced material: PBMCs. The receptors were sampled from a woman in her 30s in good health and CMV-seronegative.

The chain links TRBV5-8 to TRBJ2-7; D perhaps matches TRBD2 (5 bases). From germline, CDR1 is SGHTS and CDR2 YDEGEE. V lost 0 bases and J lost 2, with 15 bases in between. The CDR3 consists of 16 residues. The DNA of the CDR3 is TGTGCCAGCAGCTTGGCCTTGGCTAGCCCGCCCTACGAGCAGTACTTC. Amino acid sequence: CASSLALASPPYEQYF.

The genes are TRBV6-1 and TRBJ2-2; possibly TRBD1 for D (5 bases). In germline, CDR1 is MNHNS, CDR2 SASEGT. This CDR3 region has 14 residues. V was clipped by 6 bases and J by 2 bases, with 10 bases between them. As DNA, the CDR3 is TGTGCCAGCAGAGAGACAGACAACACCGGGGAGCTGTTTTTT. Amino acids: CASRETDNTGELFF.

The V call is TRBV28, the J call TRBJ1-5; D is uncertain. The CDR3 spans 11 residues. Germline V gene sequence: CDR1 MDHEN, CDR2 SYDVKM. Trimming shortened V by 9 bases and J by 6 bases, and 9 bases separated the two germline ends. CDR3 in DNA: TGTGCCAGTGGGCACGGTCAGCCCCAGCATTTT. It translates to CASGHGQPQHF. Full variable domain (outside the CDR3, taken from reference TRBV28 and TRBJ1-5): DVKVTQSSRYLVKRTGEKVFLECVQDMDHENMFWYRQDPGLGLRLIYFSYDVKMKEKGDIPEGYSVSREKKERFSLILESASTNQTSMYLCASGHGQPQHFGDGTRLSIL.

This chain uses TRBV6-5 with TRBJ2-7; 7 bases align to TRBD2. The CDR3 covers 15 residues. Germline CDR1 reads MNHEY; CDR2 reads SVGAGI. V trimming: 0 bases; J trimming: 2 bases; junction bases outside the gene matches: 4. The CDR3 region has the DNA TGTGCCAGCAGTTACTCGGGGGGGGATACCTACGAGCAGTACTTC. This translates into CASSYSGGDTYEQYF.

The CDR3 protein is CAWSPERTWSSYEQYF. The CDR3 DNA sequence: TGTGCCTGGAGTCCGGAGCGGACATGGAGCTCCTACGAGCAGTACTTC. The chain combines TRBV30 with TRBJ2-7; possibly TRBD1 or TRBD2 for D (5 bases each). Germline CDR1 and CDR2: GTSNPN and SVGIG (reference sequence). CDR3 length: 16 amino acids. Between the trimmed V and J ends, which lost 2 bases and 0 bases, there was a span of 17 bases.

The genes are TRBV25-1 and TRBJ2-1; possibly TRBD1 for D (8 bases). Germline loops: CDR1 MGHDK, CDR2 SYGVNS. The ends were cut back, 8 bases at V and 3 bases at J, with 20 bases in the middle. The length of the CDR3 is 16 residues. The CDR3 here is CASGKNRGGYYNEQFF. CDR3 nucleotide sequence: TGTGCCAGCGGAAAGAACAGGGGGGGCTACTACAATGAGCAGTTCTTC.

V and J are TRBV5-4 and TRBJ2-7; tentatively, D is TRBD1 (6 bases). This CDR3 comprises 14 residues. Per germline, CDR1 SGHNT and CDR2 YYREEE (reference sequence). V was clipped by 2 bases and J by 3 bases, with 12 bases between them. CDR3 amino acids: CASSLGRGDYEQYF. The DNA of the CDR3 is TGTGCCAGCAGCTTAGGCAGGGGAGACTACGAGCAGTACTTC.

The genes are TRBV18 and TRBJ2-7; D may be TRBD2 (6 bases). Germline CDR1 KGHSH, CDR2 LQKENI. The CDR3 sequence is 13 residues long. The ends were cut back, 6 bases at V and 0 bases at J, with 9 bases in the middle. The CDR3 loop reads CASSRGTSYEQYF. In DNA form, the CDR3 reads TGTGCCAGCTCGCGGGGCACCTCCTACGAGCAGTACTTC.

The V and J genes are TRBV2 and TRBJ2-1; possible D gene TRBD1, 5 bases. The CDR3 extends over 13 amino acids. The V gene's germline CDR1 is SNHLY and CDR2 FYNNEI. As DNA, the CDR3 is TGTGCGGCGGCCCGCGCCAGGGACAATGAGCAGTTCTTC. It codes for CAAARARDNEQFF.

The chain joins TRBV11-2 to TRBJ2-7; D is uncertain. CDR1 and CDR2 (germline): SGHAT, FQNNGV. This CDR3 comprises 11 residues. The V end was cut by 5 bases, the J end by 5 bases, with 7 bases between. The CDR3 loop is CASSHQDEQYF. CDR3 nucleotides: TGTGCCAGCAGCCACCAGGACGAGCAGTACTTC.

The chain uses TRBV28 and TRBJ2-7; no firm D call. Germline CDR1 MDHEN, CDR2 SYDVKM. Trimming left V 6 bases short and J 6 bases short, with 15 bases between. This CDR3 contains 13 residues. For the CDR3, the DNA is TGTGCCAGCAGCTTGCCCGCGGTCTTCGAGCAGTACTTC. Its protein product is CASSLPAVFEQYF.

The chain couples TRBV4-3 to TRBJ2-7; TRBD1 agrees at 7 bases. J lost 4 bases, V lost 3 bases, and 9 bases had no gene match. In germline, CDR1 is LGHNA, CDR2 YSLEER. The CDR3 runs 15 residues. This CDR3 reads CASSQTTGTAYEQYF. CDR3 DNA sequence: TGCGCCAGCAGCCAGACGACCGGGACAGCATACGAGCAGTACTTC.

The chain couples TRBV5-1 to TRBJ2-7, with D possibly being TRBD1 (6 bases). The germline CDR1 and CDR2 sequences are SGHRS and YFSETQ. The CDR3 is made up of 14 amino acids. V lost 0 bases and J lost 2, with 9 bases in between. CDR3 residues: CASSLGTETYEQYF. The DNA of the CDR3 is TGCGCCAGCAGCTTGGGGACAGAAACCTACGAGCAGTACTTC. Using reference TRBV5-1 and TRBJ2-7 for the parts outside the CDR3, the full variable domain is KAGVTQTPRYLIKTRGQQVTLSCSPISGHRSVSWYQQTPGQGLQFLFEYFSETQRNKGNFPGRFSGRQFSNSRSEMNVSTLELGDSALYLCASSLGTETYEQYFGPGTRLTVT.

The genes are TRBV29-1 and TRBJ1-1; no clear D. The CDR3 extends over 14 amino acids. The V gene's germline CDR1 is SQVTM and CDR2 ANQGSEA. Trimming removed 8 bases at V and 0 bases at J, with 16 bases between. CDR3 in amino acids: CSPLILTMNTEAFF. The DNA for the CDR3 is TGCAGCCCCTTGATCCTTACAATGAACACTGAAGCTTTCTTT. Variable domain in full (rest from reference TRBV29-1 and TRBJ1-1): SAVISQKPSRDICQRGTSLTIQCQVDSQVTMMFWYRQQPGQSLTLIATANQGSEATYESGFVIDKFPISRPNLTFSTLTVSNMSPEDSSIYLCSPLILTMNTEAFFGQGTRLTVV.

The CDR3 nucleotides read TGTGCCAGCAGCCCAGGGAACACTGAAGCTTTCTTT. It translates to CASSPGNTEAFF. V and J are TRBV9 and TRBJ1-1; no clear D gene. CDR3 length: 12 amino acids. Trimming took off 4 bases at V and 1 base at J, with 5 bases between the two ends. Germline V gene sequence: CDR1 SGDLS, CDR2 YYNGEE.

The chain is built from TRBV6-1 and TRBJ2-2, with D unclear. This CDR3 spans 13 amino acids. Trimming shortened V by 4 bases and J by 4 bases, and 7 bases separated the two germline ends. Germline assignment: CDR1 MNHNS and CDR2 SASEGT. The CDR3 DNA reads TGTGCCAGCAGTGGATTAGCCACCGGGGAGCTGTTTTTT. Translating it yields CASSGLATGELFF.

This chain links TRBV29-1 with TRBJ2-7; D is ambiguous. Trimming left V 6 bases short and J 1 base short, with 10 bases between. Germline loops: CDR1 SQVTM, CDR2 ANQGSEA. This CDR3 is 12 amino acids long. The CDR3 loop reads CSVQHSSYEQYF. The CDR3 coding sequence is TGCAGCGTGCAGCATTCGTCCTACGAGCAGTACTTC.

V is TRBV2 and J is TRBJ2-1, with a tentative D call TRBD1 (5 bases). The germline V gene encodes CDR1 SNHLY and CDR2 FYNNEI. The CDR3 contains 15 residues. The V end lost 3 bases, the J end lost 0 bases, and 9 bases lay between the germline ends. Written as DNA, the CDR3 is TGTGCCAGCAGTGATCAGGGAAGCTCCTACAATGAGCAGTTCTTC. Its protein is CASSDQGSSYNEQFF.

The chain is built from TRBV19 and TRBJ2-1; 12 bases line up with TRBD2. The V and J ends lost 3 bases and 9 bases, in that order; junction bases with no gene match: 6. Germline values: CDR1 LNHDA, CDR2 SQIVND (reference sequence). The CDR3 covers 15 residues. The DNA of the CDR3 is TGTGCCAGTAGTATGACTAGCGGGAGTCATAGTGAGCAGTTCTTC. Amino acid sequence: CASSMTSGSHSEQFF.

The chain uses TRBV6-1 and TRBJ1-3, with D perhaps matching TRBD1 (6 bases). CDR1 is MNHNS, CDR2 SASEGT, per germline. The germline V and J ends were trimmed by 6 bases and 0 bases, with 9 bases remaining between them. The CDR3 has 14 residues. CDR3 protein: CASRGDNSGNTIYF. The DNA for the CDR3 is TGTGCCAGCAGGGGGGACAACTCTGGAAACACCATATATTTT.